Detailed here is one T cell receptor (beta chain). Antigen specificity is unknown. Making use of molecular barcodes, quantitative 5'-RACE generated TCR beta libraries. TCRdb recomputed calls from the 5' RACE reads with MiXCR, one row per CDR3 protein. The sample shows 800,000 to 900,000 distinct CDR3 sequences, around 11% of them seen only once. This entry comes from a study of CD8 T cells in ankylosing spondylitis. J was trimmed by 4 bases and V by 3 bases; bases with no gene match: 11. The germline V gene encodes CDR1 SGHRS and CDR2 YFSETQ. This CDR3 is built from 16 residues. Study-wide results and caveats: According to the report, clones linked to the disease were significantly enriched in matched synovial fluid samples taken from ankylosing spondylitis patients. Ankylosing spondylitis blood appeared to carry a characteristic TCR beta motif of roughly eight highly homologous variants.

This chain joins TRBV5-1 and TRBJ2-5, with TRBD1 matching 8 bases. The source material was blood, either unsorted or a sorted T cell fraction (not recorded which). The TCR comes from a male donor with ankylosing spondylitis. CDR3 loop: CASSSFGQGVGETQYF. The CDR3 region has the DNA TGCGCCAGCAGCTCATTCGGACAGGGAGTAGGAGAGACCCAGTACTTC.